These T cell receptor beta chains were read from a single sample in a study of T cell repertoires in cytomegalovirus infection. TCRdb called the reads again in MiXCR, with one record for every CDR3 protein. The table has approximately 750,000 distinct CDR3 sequences, 35% to 45% seen once. Sequences were obtained from PBMCs. The receptors originated from a human donor in good health (CMV status not recorded). Some clones in this sample may be carry-over from other donors' samples. CDR3s include the opening cysteine and the closing phenylalanine or tryptophan.

v_call cdr3_aa
TRBV11-2 CASSLVANNSPLHF
TRBV7-3 CASSPDMGGNTEAFF
TRBV7-7 CASSLAGGAQDEQFF
TRBV7-6 CASSLAGVGDEQFF
TRBV28 CATGLAGAGEQYF
TRBV27 CASSSWTNEKLFF
TRBV7-2 CASSSGLLYNEQFF
TRBV28 CASNGAQGSKNIQYF
TRBV28 CASRLTEPQETQYF
TRBV7-6 CASSFQGQKNTEAFF
TRBV10-3 CAIRNRDIGTDTQYF
TRBV5-5 CASSLGGTVEGDYTF
TRBV14 CASSQETSGYQETQYF
TRBV9 CASSVATGAGTEAFF
TRBV5-1 CASSLSGRAGANVLTF
TRBV10-3 CAIRAIGAYGYTF
TRBV7-8 CASSFPGVTQPQHF
TRBV19 CASSPWTAGPTNEKLFF
TRBV7-6 CASRRTGTNTEAFF
TRBV29-1 CSVKRGAAGYGYTF
TRBV28 CASSFPGLSQETQYF
TRBV28 CASSGTGVSSQPQHF
TRBV29-1 CSVFEGGNNDQFF
TRBV25-1 CASSGTSGANVLTF
TRBV15 CATSRDRTNEKLFF
TRBV7-8 CASGGAGGVFITGELFF
TRBV7-4 CASSAQGGTDTQYF
TRBV27 CASSPSARRGSSYNSPLHF
TRBV12-3/TRBV12-4 CASSLARSGGEKTEAFF
TRBV7-8 CASSLAAGAQHF
TRBV7-2 CASSIEGTSYEQYF
TRBV12-3/TRBV12-4 CASSFRGEGHPQHF
TRBV7-2 CASSPPGGGYGYTF
TRBV25-1 CASSESQSSYEQYF
TRBV7-8 CASSAGTTQYF
TRBV29-1 CSVRQGIGETQYF
TRBV7-3 CASSKTGYGTTEAFF
TRBV5-6 CASSLYHLTGELFF
TRBV15 CATSREGLRDSPLHF
TRBV19 CASSAEPTYEQYF
TRBV7-2 CASSIPEGQRSSYEQYF
TRBV5-1 CASSLDRAIGANVLTF
TRBV7-6 CASSLKGGDNEQFF
TRBV7-2 CASSPPAVYNEQFF
TRBV7-6 CASSATGSSTNKKLFF
TRBV29-1 CSPDLVRATGRISVGTEAFF
TRBV20-1 CSAKERDKPYNEQFF
TRBV20-1 CSARDRFGNTIYF
TRBV6-5 CASSYEGAFYEQYF